Listed below are T cell receptor beta chains from one sample, sequenced in a study of siplizumab effects on memory and regulatory T cells. This table comes from immunoSEQ multiplex PCR, and its TCRdb copy is limited to in-frame clones, with some not included. The data contain about 100,000 clones, 85% to 95% of them singletons. The sample was non-Treg CD4+ T cells sorted from blood. These receptors originate from a human donor in good health. CDR3s leave out the opening cysteine and the closing phenylalanine or tryptophan. Fields, in order: V gene, J gene, CDR3 protein.

v_gene: TRBV19; j_gene: TRBJ1-1; CDR3aa: ASSSGQNTEAF
v_gene: TRBV11-1; j_gene: TRBJ1-2; CDR3aa: ASSLYTDGYT
v_gene: TRBV2; j_gene: TRBJ2-2; CDR3aa: ASSGTGFLGELF
v_gene: TRBV29-1; j_gene: TRBJ2-3; CDR3aa: SVEDPVDTQY
v_gene: TRBV11-2; j_gene: TRBJ1-2; CDR3aa: ASSPSPPVDSA
v_gene: TRBV2; j_gene: TRBJ2-7; CDR3aa: ASKPDTGAYEQY
v_gene: TRBV6-5; j_gene: TRBJ1-1; CDR3aa: ASRPSGKYTEAF
v_gene: TRBV4-1; j_gene: TRBJ2-1; CDR3aa: ASSQPGQGIRQF
v_gene: TRBV2; j_gene: TRBJ1-2; CDR3aa: ASNRVDYGYT
v_gene: TRBV15; j_gene: TRBJ2-2; CDR3aa: ATSRPGTSTGELF
v_gene: TRBV29-1; j_gene: TRBJ2-5; CDR3aa: SVASRRETQY
v_gene: TRBV7-2; j_gene: TRBJ1-1; CDR3aa: ASSLVGVGPNTEAF
v_gene: TRBV6-4; j_gene: TRBJ2-3; CDR3aa: ASSDTGASTDTQY
v_gene: TRBV2; j_gene: TRBJ2-7; CDR3aa: ASSLGLAGSHEQY
v_gene: TRBV5-4; j_gene: TRBJ2-7; CDR3aa: ASSLRDRESGEQY
v_gene: TRBV28; j_gene: TRBJ2-5; CDR3aa: ASSQQLRTQY
v_gene: TRBV2; j_gene: TRBJ1-4; CDR3aa: ASRRGPRNEKLF
v_gene: TRBV14; j_gene: TRBJ2-5; CDR3aa: ASSRSYRQETQY
v_gene: TRBV19; j_gene: TRBJ2-1; CDR3aa: ASSIGSGRRYNEQF
v_gene: TRBV25-1; j_gene: TRBJ2-3; CDR3aa: ASSEGRLAGPTDTQY
v_gene: TRBV5-6; j_gene: TRBJ2-1; CDR3aa: ASSFGTGLYEQF
v_gene: TRBV7-7; j_gene: TRBJ1-5; CDR3aa: ASSYKGAAGQPQH
v_gene: TRBV6-1; j_gene: TRBJ2-7; CDR3aa: ASCTKASDTYEQY
v_gene: TRBV5-5; j_gene: TRBJ1-3; CDR3aa: ASSPFAGTGSFENTIY
v_gene: TRBV5-1; j_gene: TRBJ1-1; CDR3aa: ASSSATGSGTEAF
v_gene: TRBV30; j_gene: TRBJ1-2; CDR3aa: AWSVSTNYGYT
v_gene: TRBV5-8; j_gene: TRBJ1-1; CDR3aa: AGGTGQLNTEAF
v_gene: TRBV29-1; j_gene: TRBJ2-3; CDR3aa: SAGTSGSISDTQY
v_gene: TRBV5-1; j_gene: TRBJ1-6; CDR3aa: ASSLADRGSSPLH
v_gene: TRBV5-5; j_gene: TRBJ2-6; CDR3aa: ASSMSGRASLGANVLT
v_gene: TRBV5-1; j_gene: TRBJ2-2; CDR3aa: ASSLEAGRYTGELF
v_gene: TRBV6-1; j_gene: TRBJ2-5; CDR3aa: ASISLPSGSETQY
v_gene: TRBV7-9; j_gene: TRBJ1-2; CDR3aa: ASSLAGSLSYGYT
v_gene: TRBV28; j_gene: TRBJ1-2; CDR3aa: ASSFGGRDGYT
v_gene: TRBV18; j_gene: TRBJ1-5; CDR3aa: ASSPGTRQPPQH
v_gene: TRBV18; j_gene: TRBJ1-1; CDR3aa: ASSPLGTEAF
v_gene: TRBV7-2; j_gene: TRBJ1-4; CDR3aa: ASSPGTVNEKLF
v_gene: TRBV29-1; j_gene: TRBJ2-1; CDR3aa: SEQGLNEQF
v_gene: TRBV10-3; j_gene: TRBJ2-5; CDR3aa: AISPGRQETQY
v_gene: TRBV10-3; j_gene: TRBJ1-3; CDR3aa: AIRGPGTGFTIY